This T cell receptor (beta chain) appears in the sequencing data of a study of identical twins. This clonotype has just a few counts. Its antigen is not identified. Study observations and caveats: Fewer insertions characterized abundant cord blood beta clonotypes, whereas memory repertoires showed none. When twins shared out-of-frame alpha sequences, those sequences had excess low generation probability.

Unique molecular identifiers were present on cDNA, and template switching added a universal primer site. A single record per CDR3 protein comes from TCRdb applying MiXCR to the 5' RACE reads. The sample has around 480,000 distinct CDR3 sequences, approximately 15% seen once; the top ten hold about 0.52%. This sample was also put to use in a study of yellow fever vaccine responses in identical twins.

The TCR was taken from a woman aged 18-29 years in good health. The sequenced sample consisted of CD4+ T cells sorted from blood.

CDR3 DNA: TGCAGTGCTAGTGCGGTGGAGACAGGGCCCAAGTATTTT. This gives the protein CSASAVETGPKYF. V gene TRBV20-1 combines with J gene TRBJ2-3; the match to TRBD1 covers 7 bases. CDR3 length: 13 amino acids. Per the germline V gene, CDR1 is DFQATT and CDR2 is SNEGSKA (reference sequence). V dropped 3 bases and J dropped 13; count of bases not matched to a gene: 13.